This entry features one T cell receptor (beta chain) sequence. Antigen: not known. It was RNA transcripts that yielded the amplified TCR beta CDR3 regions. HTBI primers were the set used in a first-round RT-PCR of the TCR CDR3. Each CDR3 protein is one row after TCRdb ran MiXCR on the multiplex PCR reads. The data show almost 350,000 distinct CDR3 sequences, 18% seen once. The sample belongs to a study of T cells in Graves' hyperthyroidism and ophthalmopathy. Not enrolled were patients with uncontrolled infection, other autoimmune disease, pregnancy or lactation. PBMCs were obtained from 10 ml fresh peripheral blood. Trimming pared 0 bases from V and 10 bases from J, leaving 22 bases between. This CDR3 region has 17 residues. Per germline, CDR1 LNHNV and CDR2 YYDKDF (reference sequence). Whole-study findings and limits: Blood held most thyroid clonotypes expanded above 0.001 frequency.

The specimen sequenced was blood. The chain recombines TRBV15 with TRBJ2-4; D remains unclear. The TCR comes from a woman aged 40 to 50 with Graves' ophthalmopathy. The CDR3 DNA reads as TGTGCCACCAGCAGAGATCGGTCCGAAGCTCAGATAGGGATTCAGTACTTC. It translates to CATSRDRSEAQIGIQYF.